This T cell receptor beta chain originates from a study of Graves' ophthalmopathy and Graves' hyperthyroidism. Amplifying from RNA transcripts, the study obtained TCR beta CDR3 regions. First-round RT-PCR used HTBI primers; second-round multiplex PCR followed. TCRdb recomputed calls from the multiplex PCR reads with MiXCR, one row per CDR3 protein. Among a few hundred thousand distinct CDR3 sequences listed, less than 20% were seen once. The CDR3 totals 16 residues. Trimming at V came to 1 base and at J to 4 bases, leaving 8 bases not matched to a gene. The J gene is TRBJ2-5, the V gene TRBV12-3 or TRBV12-4, with 8 bases that match TRBD2. This receptor was taken from a woman aged 18-30 years with stable Graves' hyperthyroidism. Sequencing was performed on peripheral blood. The chain's CDR3 is CASSLGLARAPETQYF. The DNA of the CDR3 is TGTGCCAGCAGTTTAGGACTAGCGCGGGCCCCAGAGACCCAGTACTTC.